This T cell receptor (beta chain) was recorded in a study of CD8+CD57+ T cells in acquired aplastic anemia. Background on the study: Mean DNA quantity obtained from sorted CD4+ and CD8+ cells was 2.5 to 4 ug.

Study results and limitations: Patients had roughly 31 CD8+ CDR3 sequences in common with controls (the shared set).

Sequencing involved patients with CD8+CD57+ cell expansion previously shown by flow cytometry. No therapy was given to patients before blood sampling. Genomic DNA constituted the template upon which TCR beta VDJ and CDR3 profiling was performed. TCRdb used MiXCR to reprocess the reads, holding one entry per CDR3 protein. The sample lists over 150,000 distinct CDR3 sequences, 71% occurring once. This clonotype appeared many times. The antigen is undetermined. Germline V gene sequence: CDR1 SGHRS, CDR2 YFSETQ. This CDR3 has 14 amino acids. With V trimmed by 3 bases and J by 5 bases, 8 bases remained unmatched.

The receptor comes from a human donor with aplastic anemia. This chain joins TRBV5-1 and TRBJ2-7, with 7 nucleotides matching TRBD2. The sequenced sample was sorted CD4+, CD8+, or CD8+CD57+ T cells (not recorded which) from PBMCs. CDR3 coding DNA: TGCGCCAGCAGCTCCGGGAGGAGGGGCGACGAGCAGTACTTC. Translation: CASSSGRRGDEQYF.